These T cell receptor beta chains were read from a single sample in a study of shared clonotypes between healthy human individuals. This table comes from immunoSEQ multiplex PCR, and its TCRdb copy is limited to in-frame clones, with some not included. The data contain over a million clones, 96% of them singletons. Input material: naive CD4+ T cells sorted from blood. These receptors were taken from a man younger than 40 in good health. The CDR3 runs from the conserved cysteine through the conserved F or W. The D gene is left open where the match is weak.

j_call v_call cdr3_length d_call cdr3_aa cdr3_nt
TRBJ2-2 TRBV10-1 13 . CASSAGNTGELFF TGCGCCAGCAGTGCAGGGAACACCGGGGAGCTGTTTTTT
TRBJ2-1 TRBV12-2 18 . CASRFAGARQGSYNEQFF TGTGCAAGTCGCTTTGCTGGGGCGAGGCAGGGATCCTACAATGAGCAGTTCTTC
TRBJ1-5 TRBV19 17 TRBD1 CASSSPKRGLSNQPQHF TGTGCCAGTAGTTCACCCAAAAGGGGGCTTAGCAATCAGCCCCAGCATTTT
TRBJ2-5 TRBV5-1 17 TRBD2 CASSPGTSGWRQETQYF TGCGCCAGCAGCCCCGGGACTAGCGGATGGAGACAAGAGACCCAGTACTTC
TRBJ1-2 TRBV6-6 13 . CASRPANNYGYTF TGTGCCAGCCGACCGGCTAATAACTATGGCTACACCTTC
TRBJ2-3 TRBV7-7 13 . CASSLYLLDTQYF TGTGCCAGCAGCTTATATCTCCTCGATACGCAGTATTTT
TRBJ2-3 TRBV19 15 . CASSIGRAPTDTQYF TGTGCCAGTAGTATAGGCCGGGCCCCCACAGATACGCAGTATTTT
TRBJ2-2 TRBV27 17 . CASSFAGFWGNTGELFF TGTGCCAGCAGTTTCGCCGGTTTCTGGGGGAACACCGGGGAGCTGTTTTTT
TRBJ2-5 TRBV9 14 TRBD2 CASSPRGVQETQYF TGTGCCAGCAGCCCACGGGGGGTACAAGAGACCCAGTACTTC
TRBJ1-4 TRBV5-8 17 . CASSLQSGLTRWEKLFF TGTGCCAGCAGCCTCCAAAGCGGACTCACTAGATGGGAAAAACTGTTTTTT
TRBJ2-2 TRBV5-1 13 . CASSGSDTGELFF TGCGCCAGCAGCGGGTCGGACACCGGGGAGCTGTTTTTT
TRBJ2-7 TRBV7-6 16 TRBD2 CASSLASGGGSYEQYF TGTGCCAGCAGCTTAGCTAGCGGGGGGGGCTCCTACGAGCAGTACTTC
TRBJ2-7 TRBV7-6 17 TRBD1 CASSEGAGQGRNYEQYF TGTGCCAGCAGCGAAGGCGCCGGACAGGGGCGAAACTACGAGCAGTACTTC